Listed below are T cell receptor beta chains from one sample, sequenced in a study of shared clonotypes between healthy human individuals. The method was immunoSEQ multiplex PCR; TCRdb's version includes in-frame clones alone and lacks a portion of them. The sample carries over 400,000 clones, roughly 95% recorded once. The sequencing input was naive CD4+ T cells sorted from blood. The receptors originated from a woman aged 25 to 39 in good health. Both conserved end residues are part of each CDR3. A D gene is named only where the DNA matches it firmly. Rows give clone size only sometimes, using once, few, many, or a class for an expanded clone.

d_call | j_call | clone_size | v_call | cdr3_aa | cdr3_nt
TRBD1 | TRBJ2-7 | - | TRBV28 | CASSAPGQGTYEQYF | TGTGCCAGCAGTGCGCCGGGACAGGGGACCTACGAGCAGTACTTC
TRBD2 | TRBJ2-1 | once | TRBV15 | CATSPRVAGGPSSYNEQFF | TGTGCCACCAGCCCCCGAGTAGCGGGAGGACCTAGCTCCTACAATGAGCAGTTCTTC
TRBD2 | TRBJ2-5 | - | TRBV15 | CATSLAGVDKTQYF | TGTGCCACCAGCTTAGCGGGAGTGGATAAGACCCAGTACTTC
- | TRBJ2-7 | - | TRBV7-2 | CASSLDGGIYEQYF | TGTGCCAGCAGCTTAGACGGGGGAATCTACGAGCAGTACTTC
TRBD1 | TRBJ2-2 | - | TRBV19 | CASSPQGAGELFF | TGTGCCAGTAGTCCACAGGGGGCCGGGGAGCTGTTTTTT
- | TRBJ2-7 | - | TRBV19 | CASIRHAGTSSGHEQYF | TGTGCCAGTATCCGACACGCCGGGACATCGAGCGGCCACGAGCAGTACTTC
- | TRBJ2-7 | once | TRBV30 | CAWAPEMGGTQYF | TGTGCCTGGGCCCCAGAGATGGGGGGCACGCAGTACTTC
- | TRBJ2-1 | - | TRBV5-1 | CASSLALVNYNEQFF | TGCGCCAGCAGCTTGGCCTTGGTTAATTACAATGAGCAGTTCTTC
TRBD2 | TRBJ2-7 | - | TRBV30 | CAWNGLAEYEQYF | TGTGCCTGGAACGGACTAGCGGAATACGAGCAGTACTTC
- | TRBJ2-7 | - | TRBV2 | CASSEEGEDSYEQYF | TGTGCCAGCAGTGAGGAGGGGGAGGATAGCTACGAGCAGTACTTC
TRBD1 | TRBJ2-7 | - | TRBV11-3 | CASSLGDSYEQYF | TGTGCCAGCAGCTTAGGGGACAGTTACGAGCAGTACTTC
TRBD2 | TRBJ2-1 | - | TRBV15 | CATSRDLASGLNEQFF | TGTGCCACCAGCAGAGATTTGGCTAGCGGTTTAAATGAGCAGTTCTTC
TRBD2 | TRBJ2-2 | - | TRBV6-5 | CASSSGGGTGELFF | TGTGCCAGCAGTTCCGGGGGAGGGACCGGGGAGCTGTTTTTT
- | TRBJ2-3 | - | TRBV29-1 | CSVGGAVREGDTQYF | TGCAGCGTTGGCGGGGCTGTGCGGGAAGGAGATACGCAGTATTTT
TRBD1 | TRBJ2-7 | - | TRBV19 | CASSSQSTGIVYEQYF | TGTGCCAGTAGTTCCCAATCGACAGGGATTGTCTACGAGCAGTACTTC
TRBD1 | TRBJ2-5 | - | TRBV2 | CASSGHLGQGAWETQYF | TGTGCCAGCAGTGGCCACCTGGGACAGGGGGCTTGGGAGACCCAGTACTTC
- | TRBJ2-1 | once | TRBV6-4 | CASRQLADIRNEQFF | TGTGCCAGCAGGCAACTAGCTGATATCAGAAATGAGCAGTTCTTC
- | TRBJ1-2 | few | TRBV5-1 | CASSSSGEHYGYTF | TGCGCCAGCAGTTCCTCGGGGGAACACTATGGCTACACCTTC
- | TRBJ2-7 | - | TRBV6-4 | CASSGRDLFYEQYF | TGTGCCAGCAGTGGCCGGGACCTGTTTTACGAGCAGTACTTC
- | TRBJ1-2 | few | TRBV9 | CASSADPQGFGYTF | TGTGCCAGCAGCGCCGACCCCCAGGGATTTGGCTACACCTTC
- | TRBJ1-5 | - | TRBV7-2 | CASSLDPGGQPQHF | TGTGCCAGCAGCTTAGATCCGGGAGGGCAGCCCCAGCATTTT
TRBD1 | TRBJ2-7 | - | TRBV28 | CASSQSGTGSHEQYF | TGTGCCAGCAGCCAATCCGGGACAGGGAGCCACGAGCAGTACTTC
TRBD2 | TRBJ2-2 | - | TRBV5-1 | CASSLVSGRYTGELFF | TGCGCCAGCAGCTTGGTTAGCGGGAGGTACACCGGGGAGCTGTTTTTT
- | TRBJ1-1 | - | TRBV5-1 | CASSLAGDTEAFF | TGCGCCAGCAGCTTAGCTGGGGACACTGAAGCTTTCTTT
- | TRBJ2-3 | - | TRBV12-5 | CASGLGGTDTQYF | TGTGCTAGTGGTTTGGGGGGCACAGATACGCAGTATTTT
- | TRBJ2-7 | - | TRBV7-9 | CASSLDYEQYF | TGTGCCAGCAGCTTAGACTACGAGCAGTACTTC
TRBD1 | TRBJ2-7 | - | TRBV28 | CASSRPGQGSYEQYF | TGTGCCAGCAGCCGACCGGGACAGGGGTCCTACGAGCAGTACTTC
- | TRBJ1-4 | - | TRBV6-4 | CASSDPGPTTNEKLFF | TGTGCCAGCAGTGATCCGGGGCCCACTACTAATGAAAAACTGTTTTTT
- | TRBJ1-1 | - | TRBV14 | CASSQRGASRNTEAFF | TGTGCCAGCAGCCAAAGAGGGGCCTCAAGGAACACTGAAGCTTTCTTT
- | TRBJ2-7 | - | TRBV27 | CASSLLQADEQYF | TGTGCCAGCAGCCTGTTACAAGCCGACGAGCAGTACTTC
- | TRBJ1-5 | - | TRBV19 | CASSIDRDLAHSNQPQHF | TGTGCCAGTAGTATAGACAGGGATCTAGCCCACTCGAATCAGCCCCAGCATTTT
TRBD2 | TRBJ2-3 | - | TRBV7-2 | CASSLPGLTDTQYF | TGTGCCAGCAGCTTACCGGGACTAACGGATACGCAGTATTTT
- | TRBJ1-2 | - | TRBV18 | CASLGRGYGYTF | TGTGCCAGCTTAGGCAGGGGCTATGGCTACACCTTC
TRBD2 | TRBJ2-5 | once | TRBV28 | CASSSGLETQYF | TGTGCCAGTTCTAGCGGCCTAGAGACCCAGTACTTC
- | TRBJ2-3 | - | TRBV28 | CASSFNGDTQYF | TGTGCCAGCAGTTTCAACGGAGATACGCAGTATTTT
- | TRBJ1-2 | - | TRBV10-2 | CASTRQSNYGYTF | TGCGCCAGCACCCGACAGTCTAACTATGGCTACACCTTC
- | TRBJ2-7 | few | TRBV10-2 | CASTLDYGGEQYF | TGCGCCAGCACCTTGGACTACGGGGGCGAGCAGTACTTC